This TCR beta chain was identified in a study of siplizumab effects on memory and regulatory T cells. The study's findings and limits: Controls showed an average of 26.9% Treg-derived mappable alloreactive CD4+ clones, while siplizumab showed about 71%. Memory cells seemed less diverse than naive T cells, which also seemed major contributors to the alloresponse.

Profiling relied on immunoSEQ multiplex PCR, and the TCRdb table lists in-frame clones only, not all of them. The profile covers some 100,000 clones, with just over 90% appearing a single time and about 0.7% taken by the ten largest. Turning to this clone: Antigen specificity is unknown.

The CDR3 is 11 amino acids. Trimming shortened V by 6 bases and J by 3 bases, and 6 bases separated the two germline ends. Per germline, CDR1 SGHRS and CDR2 YFSETQ. Sequencing was carried out using Tregs sorted from blood. The TCR comes from a human donor in good health. The genes are TRBV5-1 and TRBJ1-1; D unresolved. The CDR3 region is CASISDTEAFF. The CDR3 DNA is TGCGCCAGCATCAGCGACACTGAAGCTTTCTTT. Filled out from reference TRBV5-1 and TRBJ1-1, the complete variable domain reads KAGVTQTPRYLIKTRGQQVTLSCSPISGHRSVSWYQQTPGQGLQFLFEYFSETQRNKGNFPGRFSGRQFSNSRSEMNVSTLELGDSALYLCASISDTEAFFGQGTRLTVV.